The clone carrying this T cell receptor beta chain has just a few counts. The antigen is unknown. The ends lost 6 bases at V and 5 bases at J; junction bases unmatched: 5. The V gene's germline CDR1 is ENHRY and CDR2 SYGVKD. The CDR3 runs to 14 residues. This entry belongs to a study of post-analysis software for immune sequencing data. On the study more broadly: Relapsing-remitting, secondary progressive and progressive-relapsing multiple sclerosis were all included among the disease courses. Whole-study findings and limits: About five TRBV segments appeared more often in patients than in controls, and TRBV5-6, TRBV5-1 and TRBV20-1 were among these.

Included in the TCR beta cDNA libraries were unique molecular identifiers. TCRdb used MiXCR to reprocess the PCR reads, holding one entry per CDR3 protein. Here the sample spans 380,000 or so distinct CDR3 sequences, around 37% being singletons. The receptor was derived from a girl aged 5-17 years with multiple sclerosis. Sequenced: blood. The chain couples TRBV10-3 to TRBJ2-1; 9 nucleotides align to TRBD1. CDR3 region: CAISGTGNDNEQFF. The CDR3 coding sequence is TGTGCCATCAGCGGGACAGGGAACGACAATGAGCAGTTCTTC.